The subject of this entry is one TCR beta chain. Its antigen is unidentified. Within the ViraFEST assay, antigen-specific CD4+ T cells underwent expansion with viral peptide pools prior to sequencing. Once cultured for approximately ten days, the cells underwent separation to obtain CD4+ T cells. According to the study, vaccine recipients showed no prior SARS-CoV-2 infection and negative nucleocapsid antibodies. In culture with around 10 IU/ml IL-2 and 9 to 10 ug/ml peptides, PBMC were grown at two million per well. This sample was included in a study of vaccination effects on CD4 cells after COVID-19. Study observations and caveats: The study found marked clonal contraction of infection- and vaccine-induced clones late after vaccination.

Sequenced by immunoSEQ multiplex PCR; TCRdb stores in-frame clones only, minus some. The repertoire has 70,000 or so clones, roughly 74% of them found once; the top ten carry 2.5% to 3%. The V end lost 1 base, the J end lost 8 bases, and 8 bases lay between the germline ends. The germline V gene encodes CDR1 MGHRA and CDR2 YSYEKL. The CDR3 sequence is 13 residues long. This specimen consisted of CD4+ T cells from PBMCs cultured with HCoV-NL63 spike peptides, obtained before COVID-19 vaccination. The receptor's source is a human donor who received a COVID-19 vaccine. The V and J genes are TRBV4-1 and TRBJ1-4; D call uncertain. The CDR3 loop reads CASSQVSGEKLFF. DNA of the CDR3: TGCGCCAGCAGCCAAGTTTCTGGGGAAAAACTGTTTTTT.